This TCR beta chain was captured by sequencing in a study of human T cells and chemical hapten exposure. Via MiXCR, TCRdb re-called the 5' RACE reads, giving one row per CDR3 protein. Seen here are tens of thousands of distinct CDR3 sequences, under 10% observed once, and the top ten hold approximately 2.5%. The total RNA was obtained from whole blood that was not fractionated. The germline gives CDR1 SGHVS, CDR2 FNYEAQ. V was cut by 3 bases and J by 0 bases, with 12 bases left in between. CDR3 size: 16 residues. This clonotype was obtained from a male donor in good health. This chain links TRBV7-6 with TRBJ2-4; the D call may be TRBD1 or TRBD2 (5 bases each). CDR3 amino acids: CASSLRPGTAKNIQYF. The CDR3 nucleotides are TGTGCCAGCAGCTTGCGCCCCGGGACAGCCAAAAACATTCAGTACTTC.